Listed below are T cell receptor beta chains from one sample, sequenced in a study of T-cell reconstitution after alpha-beta-depleted transplantation in children. Each CDR3 protein is one row after TCRdb ran MiXCR on the PCR reads. This table has about 74,000 distinct CDR3 sequences, 13% to 15% appearing once. The sample was PBMCs, mostly from graft donor cells, taken 180 days after TCRalphabeta/CD19-depleted stem cell transplant. These receptors were taken from a male patient aged 2-9 years who had a stem cell transplant for acute lymphoblastic leukemia, so the T cells may come from the graft donor. Each CDR3 is given with its conserved first and last residue. The D gene is left open where the match is weak. A row's size may be missing; if present it is once, few, many or a size class.

NA	few	TRBV9	TRBJ1-1	TGTGCCAGCAGCGTATTCCCCGGCGCTACAGGGAACACTGAAGCTTTCTTT	CASSVFPGATGNTEAFF
TRBD1	few	TRBV20-1	TRBJ2-7	TGCAGTGCTATCGGGACAGTTTTCTCCTACGAGCAGTACTTC	CSAIGTVFSYEQYF
TRBD1	NA	TRBV11-2	TRBJ2-7	TGTGCCAGCAGCTCGGGACAGGGGTTCTTCTACGAGCAGTACTTC	CASSSGQGFFYEQYF
TRBD2	few	TRBV10-3	TRBJ2-3	TGTGCCATCAGCCTAGCGGGAGCGGGAGATACGCAGTATTTT	CAISLAGAGDTQYF
TRBD2	NA	TRBV10-3	TRBJ2-2	TGTGCCATCAGGGGACTAGCGCAAATGAACACCGGGGAGCTGTTTTTT	CAIRGLAQMNTGELFF
NA	few	TRBV11-3	TRBJ2-1	TGTGCCAGCAGGGGAAAGGGGGGAGAGCAGTTCTTC	CASRGKGGEQFF
NA	NA	TRBV10-3	TRBJ2-7	TGTGCCATCAGTGAGTCCTACTACGAGCAGTACTTC	CAISESYYEQYF
TRBD1	many	TRBV5-1	TRBJ1-6	TGCGCCAGCAGCTTAAGGACAGGGCTTGGATCACCCCTCCACTTT	CASSLRTGLGSPLHF
NA	NA	TRBV6-6	TRBJ1-5	TGTGCCAGCAGTTCCCCAGCCCACGAGCCCCAGCATTTT	CASSSPAHEPQHF
TRBD1	NA	TRBV5-1	TRBJ1-4	TGCGCCAGCAGCTCCTCCGGGACAGGGAATGAAAAACTGTTTTTT	CASSSSGTGNEKLFF
TRBD1	few	TRBV24-1	TRBJ1-1	TGTGCCACCAGTGGGCAGGGGGCAATGGGAAGCACTGAAGCTTTCTTT	CATSGQGAMGSTEAFF
TRBD2	NA	TRBV12-3/TRBV12-4	TRBJ2-7	TGTGCCAGCAGTCCCGGGGACTACTCCTACGAGCAGTACTTC	CASSPGDYSYEQYF
NA	once	TRBV4-1	TRBJ2-3	TGCGCCAGCAGCCTACGGAGGGTCCACAGCACAGATACGCAGTATTTT	CASSLRRVHSTDTQYF
TRBD2	NA	TRBV7-6	TRBJ2-3	TGTGCCAGCAGCTTACTCGGCGGGAGGGCCAAAGATACGCAGTATTTT	CASSLLGGRAKDTQYF
NA	few	TRBV5-1	TRBJ2-7	TGCGCCAGCAGCTTTCACAGACAGGAAGGCTACGAGCAGTACTTC	CASSFHRQEGYEQYF
TRBD1	few	TRBV7-6	TRBJ1-4	TGTGCCAGCAGCCCGACAGGGGTTGCGGAAAAACTGTTTTTT	CASSPTGVAEKLFF
NA	NA	TRBV7-9	TRBJ2-2	TGTGCCAGCAGCACCCAAAGGACCGGGGAGCTGTTTTTT	CASSTQRTGELFF
TRBD1	NA	TRBV20-1	TRBJ2-7	TGCAGTGCCCCGACAGGGGACGAGCAGTACTTC	CSAPTGDEQYF
TRBD2	few	TRBV27	TRBJ2-1	TGTGCCAGCACCTCTAGCGGGAGGGCCCTCAATGAGCAGTTCTTC	CASTSSGRALNEQFF
NA	few	TRBV5-6	TRBJ2-4	TGTGCCAGCAGCTGGCGGGGCAGGGTGATTCAGTACTTC	CASSWRGRVIQYF
NA	few	TRBV20-1	TRBJ2-7	TGCAGTGCTAGGACTTTCACCTACGAGCAGTACTTC	CSARTFTYEQYF
TRBD1	NA	TRBV6-2/TRBV6-3	TRBJ1-1	TGTGCCAGCAGTCCGGGACAGGGACTCACTGAAGCTTTCTTT	CASSPGQGLTEAFF
NA	few	TRBV7-2	TRBJ2-7	TGTGCCAGCAGCTGGGGGGCAGGGGCCGGATACTCCTACGAGCAGTACTTC	CASSWGAGAGYSYEQYF
NA	few	TRBV7-2	TRBJ1-2	TGTGCCAGCAGCTCAGTTTACTCCCGAAACTATGGCTACACCTTC	CASSSVYSRNYGYTF
TRBD1	NA	TRBV11-2	TRBJ2-2	TGTGCCAGCAGCAAACGACAGGGCTCGAACACCGGGGAGCTGTTTTTT	CASSKRQGSNTGELFF
NA	NA	TRBV7-6	TRBJ1-6	TGTGCCAGCAGCCCCCGGGAAGATTCACCCCTCCACTTT	CASSPREDSPLHF
NA	NA	TRBV27	TRBJ1-3	TGTGCCAGCAGTTTCAGGGGCTCTGGAAACACCATATATTTT	CASSFRGSGNTIYF
TRBD1	NA	TRBV3-1	TRBJ1-2	TGTGCCAGCAGCCAGGACAGGGATGACTATGGCTACACCTTC	CASSQDRDDYGYTF
NA	NA	TRBV21-1	TRBJ1-2	TGTGCCAGCAGCAGAGGGACCTATGGCTACACCTTC	CASSRGTYGYTF